Described below is a single T cell receptor beta chain sequence and its context. The source of the sample is a study of control samples from healthy donors and cancer patients. Germline V gene lookup returns CDR1 KGHSH and CDR2 LQKENI. The CDR3 has 15 residues. J gave up 3 bases and V 4 bases, and 4 bases lay outside the gene matches. Here immunoSEQ multiplex PCR was the method, and the copy in TCRdb shows in-frame clones only, minus some. The profile covers about 140,000 clones, with around nine tenths appearing a single time and 1.5% to 2% taken by the ten largest. The clonotype comes from a man between 18 and 35 years old in good health. The specimen was blood. V is TRBV18 and J is TRBJ2-2, with 8 positions matching TRBD1. The CDR3 here is CASSRTGSDTGELFF. CDR3 coding DNA: TGTGCCAGCTCACGGACAGGGTCGGACACCGGGGAGCTGTTTTTT.